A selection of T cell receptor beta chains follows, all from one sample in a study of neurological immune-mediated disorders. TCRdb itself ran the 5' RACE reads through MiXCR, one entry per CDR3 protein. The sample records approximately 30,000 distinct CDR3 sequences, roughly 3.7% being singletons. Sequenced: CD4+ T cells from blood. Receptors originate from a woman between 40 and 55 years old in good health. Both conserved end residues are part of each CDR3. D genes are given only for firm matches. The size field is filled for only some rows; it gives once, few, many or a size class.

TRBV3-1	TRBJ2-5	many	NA	TGTGCCAGCAGCCAAGACGGTGGAGGGGAGACCCAGTACTTC	CASSQDGGGETQYF
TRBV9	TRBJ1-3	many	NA	TGTGCCAGCAGCGTAGGGGGTGTCTCTGGAAACACCATATATTTT	CASSVGGVSGNTIYF
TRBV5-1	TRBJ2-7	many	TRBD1	TGCGCCAGTAGACAGGGAGTAACGTCCTACGAGCAGTACTTC	CASRQGVTSYEQYF
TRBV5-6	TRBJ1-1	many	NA	TGTGCCAGCAGCTCCCGAAGGAGAGGGAACACTGAAGCTTTCTTT	CASSSRRRGNTEAFF
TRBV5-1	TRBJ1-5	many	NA	TGCGCCAGCAGCTTGGGGACGTCAATCAATCAGCCCCAGCATTTT	CASSLGTSINQPQHF
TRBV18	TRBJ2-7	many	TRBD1	TGTGCCAGCTCACCGACGGACAGGAGGACCTACGAGCAGTACTTC	CASSPTDRRTYEQYF
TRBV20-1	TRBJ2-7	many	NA	TGCAGTGCGGCTCCCGAGGCTTACGAGCAGTACTTC	CSAAPEAYEQYF
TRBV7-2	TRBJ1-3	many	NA	TGTGCCAGCAGCTTACAGGGTAACTCTGGAAACACCATATATTTT	CASSLQGNSGNTIYF
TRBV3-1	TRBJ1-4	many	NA	TGTGCCAGCAGCCAAGACTCGGGGAACGAAAAGGAAAAACTGTTTTTT	CASSQDSGNEKEKLFF
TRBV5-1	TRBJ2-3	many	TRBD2	TGCGCCAGCAGCCAGGGACTAGCGGGGGGGCTTGGCACAGATACGCAGTATTTT	CASSQGLAGGLGTDTQYF
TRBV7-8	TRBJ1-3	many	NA	TGTGCCAGCAGCTTGGGGCTATCTGGAAACACCATATATTTT	CASSLGLSGNTIYF
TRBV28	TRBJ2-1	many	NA	TGTGCCAGCAGAACCGCTCAAGGACCCCTCGGACCCTACAATGAGCAGTTCTTC	CASRTAQGPLGPYNEQFF
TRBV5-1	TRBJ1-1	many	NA	TGCGCCAGCAGCTTGGATGGGGGGGACACTGAAGCTTTCTTT	CASSLDGGDTEAFF
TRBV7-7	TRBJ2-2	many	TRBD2	TGTGCTAGCAGCCGAGGGACTAGCAATAAGGTCTCCGGGGAGCTGTTTTTT	CASSRGTSNKVSGELFF
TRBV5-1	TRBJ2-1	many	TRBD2	TGCGCCAGCAGCTTGGCCGGCGGGGGTTCCTACAATGAGCAGTTCTTC	CASSLAGGGSYNEQFF
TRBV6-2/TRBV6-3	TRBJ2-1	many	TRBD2	TGTGCCAGCAGTTGGGGGGGTTACAATGAGCAGTTCTTC	CASSWGGYNEQFF
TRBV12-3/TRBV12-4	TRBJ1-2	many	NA	TGTGCCAGCAGTTTCAAGGAAAGAACCGCTGGCTACACCTTC	CASSFKERTAGYTF
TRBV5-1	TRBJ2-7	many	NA	TGCGCCAGCAGCTTGGGCCCCGGGGCCTCCTACGAGCAGTACTTC	CASSLGPGASYEQYF
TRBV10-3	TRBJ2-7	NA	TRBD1	TGTGCCATCAGTCCGGGACAGGGTGTTTACTATCAGTACTTC	CAISPGQGVYYQYF
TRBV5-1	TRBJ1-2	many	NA	TGCGCCAGCAGCTACCGGGCCGAGGGATCTATGCGGTACACCTTC	CASSYRAEGSMRYTF
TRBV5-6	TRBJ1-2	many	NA	TGTGCCAGCAGCGCAATACAGGGAAGGGGCTATGGCTACACCTTC	CASSAIQGRGYGYTF
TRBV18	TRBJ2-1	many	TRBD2	TGTGCCAGCTCACCACCCTCCGGACTAGTTTACGATGAGCAGTTCTTC	CASSPPSGLVYDEQFF
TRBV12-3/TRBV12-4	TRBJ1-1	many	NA	TGTGCCAGCAGTTACGGACCAATGAGATCTGGCACTGAAGCTTTCTTT	CASSYGPMRSGTEAFF
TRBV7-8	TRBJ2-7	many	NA	TGTGCCAGCAGCTTATTCCTCCGTCTCGAGCAGTACTTC	CASSLFLRLEQYF
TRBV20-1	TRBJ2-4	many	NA	TGCAGTGCTAGATTGTGGGGGGGCAAGGACATTCAGTACTTC	CSARLWGGKDIQYF
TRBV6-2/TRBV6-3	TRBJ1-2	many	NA	TGTGCCAGCAGTTACGATGCGTTTGGCTACACCTTC	CASSYDAFGYTF
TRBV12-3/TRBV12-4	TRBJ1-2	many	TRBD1	TGTGCCAGCAGTTACACACAGGGGAGGGATGGCTACACCTTC	CASSYTQGRDGYTF
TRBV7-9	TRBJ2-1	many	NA	TGTGCCAGCAGCCCAGACATGTACAATGAGCAGTTCTTC	CASSPDMYNEQFF
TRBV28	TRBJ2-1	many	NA	TGTGCCAGCAGCCTAAGGGAGCAGTTCTTC	CASSLREQFF
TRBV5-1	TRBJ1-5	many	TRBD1	TGCGCCAGCAGCTTTGGGACAGGATACAATCAGCCCCAGCATTTT	CASSFGTGYNQPQHF
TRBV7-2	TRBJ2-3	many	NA	TGTGCCAGCAGCTTGACTAGTAGGGCACAAGATACGCAGTATTTT	CASSLTSRAQDTQYF
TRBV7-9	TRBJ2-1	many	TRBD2	TGTGCCAGCAGCCCAGGGCCTAGCGGGTTACTTGCCTACAATGAGCAGTTCTTC	CASSPGPSGLLAYNEQFF
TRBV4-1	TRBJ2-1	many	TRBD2	TGCGCCAGCAGCCCTAGCGGGAGGGCCGGTCGCAATGAGCAGTTCTTC	CASSPSGRAGRNEQFF
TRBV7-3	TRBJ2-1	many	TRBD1	TGTGCCAGCAGCTCAGGACAGGGGAGGTACAATGAGCAGTTCTTC	CASSSGQGRYNEQFF
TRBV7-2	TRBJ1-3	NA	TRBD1	TGTGCCAGCAGCCAGAACCGGGACAGGGATCTATATTTT	CASSQNRDRDLYF
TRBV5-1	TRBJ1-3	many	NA	TGCGCCAGCAGCTTCCTTGGCCCCACAGACTCTGGAAACACCATATATTTT	CASSFLGPTDSGNTIYF
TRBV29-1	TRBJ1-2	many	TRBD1	TGCAGCGTTGAGGGACAGGGGGCGAATGACTATGGCTACACCTTC	CSVEGQGANDYGYTF
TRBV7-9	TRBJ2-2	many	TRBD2	TGTGCCAGCAGCTCGGGACTAGCGGGGCCCACCGGGGAGCTGTTTTTT	CASSSGLAGPTGELFF
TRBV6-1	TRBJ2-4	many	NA	TGTGCCAGCAGTGTAGGTGACGCCAAAAACATTCAGTACTTC	CASSVGDAKNIQYF
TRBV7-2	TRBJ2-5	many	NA	TGTGCCAGCAGCCCCGGGACTCTCGGGACCCAGTACTTC	CASSPGTLGTQYF
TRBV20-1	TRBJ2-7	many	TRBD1	TGCAGTGCCAACCGGGACAGGGGTTCCTACGAGCAGTACTTC	CSANRDRGSYEQYF
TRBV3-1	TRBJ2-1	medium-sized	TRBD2	TGTGCCAGCAGCCAAGTGGCGGGGGGGCCTTTGGCGCGGTTCTTC	CASSQVAGGPLARFF
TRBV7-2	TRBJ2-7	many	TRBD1	TGTGCCAGCAGCACACAGACAGGGTTGGAGTACTTC	CASSTQTGLEYF
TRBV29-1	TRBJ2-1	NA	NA	TGCAGCGTCACCTTGCTGTTCCAAGACAATGAGCAGTTCTTC	CSVTLLFQDNEQFF
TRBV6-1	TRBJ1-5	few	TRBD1	TGTGCCAGCAGAACAGGGGCCGATTTCGATAGCAATCAGCCCCAGCATTTT	CASRTGADFDSNQPQHF
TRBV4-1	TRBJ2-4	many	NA	TGCGCCAGCAGCCAAGTTGGACGCGTTCAGTACTTC	CASSQVGRVQYF
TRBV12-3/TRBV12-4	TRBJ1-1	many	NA	TGTGCCAGCCTTGATGCGGGCGCAGCTTTCTTT	CASLDAGAAFF
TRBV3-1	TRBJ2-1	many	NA	TGTGCCAGCAGCCAAGTAGGGGCTTTAGCTTACAATGAGCAGTTCTTC	CASSQVGALAYNEQFF
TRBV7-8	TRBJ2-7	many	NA	TGTGCCAGCAGCTTAGACACCCTCTACGAGCAGTACTTC	CASSLDTLYEQYF
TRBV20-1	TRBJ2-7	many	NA	TGCAGTGCTCCAAGGCGGGTCCCTCTATCCTACGAGCAGTACTTC	CSAPRRVPLSYEQYF
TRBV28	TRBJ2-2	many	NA	TGTGCCAGCACCTTACCGGGACCGAACACCGGGGAGCTGTTTTTT	CASTLPGPNTGELFF
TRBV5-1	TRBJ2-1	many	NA	TGCGCCAGCAGCGTGTCCGGGTCGAGCTCCTACAATGAGCAGTTCTTC	CASSVSGSSSYNEQFF
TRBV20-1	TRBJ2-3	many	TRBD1	TGCAGTGCGTGGCGGGGACAGGGGGCTAGTACGCAGTATTTT	CSAWRGQGASTQYF
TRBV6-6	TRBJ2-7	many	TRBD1	TGTGCCAGCAGTTACTCGATGGGGACAGGGGGCTACGAGCAGTACTTC	CASSYSMGTGGYEQYF
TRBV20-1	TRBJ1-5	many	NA	TGCAGTGCTCCCGACGGGGGTTATAGCAATCAGCCCCAGCATTTT	CSAPDGGYSNQPQHF